Sequencing of this T cell receptor beta chain was carried out in a study of T cell responses to AZD1222 COVID-19 vaccine. Study outcomes and limitations: Increases in Spike-specific TCR breadth and depth were seen after two AZD1222 doses. White British people made up most donors, females outnumbered males, and clonal diversity was possibly underestimated.

Comments on this clone: Its antigen remains unidentified.

Germline CDR1 reads ENHRY; CDR2 reads SYGVKD. Trimming removed 4 bases from V and 0 bases from J, with 9 bases in between. The CDR3 is made up of 15 amino acids. The protocol was immunoSEQ multiplex PCR, while the TCRdb copy is restricted to in-frame clones and leaves out a portion. The table includes about 59,000 clones, roughly 89% detected once. The sequence derives from an adult who received the AZD1222 COVID-19 vaccine. The sample in question was peripheral blood, obtained 28 days after the second AZD1222 dose. This chain links TRBV10-3 with TRBJ2-2; D is unresolved. The CDR3, as DNA: TGTGCCATCAGTGCCGGACCCACGAACACCGGGGAGCTGTTTTTT. Its protein product is CAISAGPTNTGELFF.